The clone carrying this T cell receptor beta chain occurred many times. The data are from a study of regulatory T cells in long-lasting Graves disease. Time point given: newly diagnosed GD, antithyroid drugs for less than 3 months. Following extraction of RNA from PBMCs, that RNA was used to make the TCR library. Germline CDR1 and CDR2: MNHEY and SVGEGT. The CDR3 has 19 amino acids. Trimming took 4 bases from V and 2 from J; bases not matched to a gene: 13. Library construction for TCR beta used iRepertoire HTBI primers and Arm-PCR of CDR3 regions. Via MiXCR, TCRdb re-called the multiplex PCR reads, giving one row per CDR3 protein. Altogether about 440,000 distinct CDR3 sequences are present, about 15% being singletons, with the ten largest covering around 17%. These data were likewise used in another study, on T cells in Graves' hyperthyroidism and ophthalmopathy. That study reports: RT-PCR in the first round (using the HTBI primer set) targeted the TCR CDR3.

The source is a woman in her twenties or thirties with Graves disease. V and J are TRBV6-2 or TRBV6-3 and TRBJ1-5; 11 nucleotides align to TRBD1. Sequencing was performed on peripheral blood mononuclear cells (PBMCs), taken at new diagnosis, from a patient treated with antithyroid drugs. The CDR3 protein is CASSSSPGTGGGGNQPQHF. DNA of the CDR3: TGTGCCAGCAGTTCAAGTCCCGGGACAGGGGGGGGCGGCAATCAGCCCCAGCATTTT.